A selection of T cell receptor beta chains follows, all from one sample in a study of T cell responses to AZD1222 COVID-19 vaccine. Data came from immunoSEQ multiplex PCR; TCRdb stores just in-frame clones and leaves some out. The sample lists more than 150,000 clones; 94% were seen once. This material consisted of peripheral blood, taken on day 0 of AZD1222 vaccination. The receptors derive from an adult in good health. Both conserved end residues are part of each CDR3. A D gene is named only where the DNA matches it firmly. Clone sizes are given selectively: once, few, many, or a class where the clone is expanded.

>TRBJ1-5|.|.|TRBV5-1
TGCGCCAGCAGCTTGCTTGGCAGAAGCAATCAGCCCCAGCATTTT
CASSLLGRSNQPQHF
>TRBJ2-7|TRBD1|.|TRBV30
TGTGCCTGGATACGGACAGGGGTCCACGAGCAGTACTTC
CAWIRTGVHEQYF
>TRBJ2-7|.|.|TRBV5-1
TGCGCCAGCAGCTTGATATATGGTGGCAGGGGAAGCTCCTACGAGCAGTACTTC
CASSLIYGGRGSSYEQYF
>TRBJ1-2|.|.|TRBV2
TGTGCCTTCCCCGTTGGGCATGGCTACACCTTC
CAFPVGHGYTF
>TRBJ1-2|.|.|TRBV27
TGTGCCAGCAGTTATTCGAGTCGGGGCTATGGCTACACCTTC
CASSYSSRGYGYTF
>TRBJ2-5|.|.|TRBV15
TGTGCCACCAGCGGGGGCCTCGGGGGGGAGACCCAGTACTTC
CATSGGLGGETQYF
>TRBJ1-2|.|.|TRBV18
TGTGCCAGCTCACTCTCCAGGGGTTGGGATGGCTACACCTTC
CASSLSRGWDGYTF
>TRBJ1-2|.|.|TRBV7-9
TGTGCCAGCAGCTCACCCGGGACCCAACTTCGACATGGCTACACCTTC
CASSSPGTQLRHGYTF
>TRBJ1-1|.|.|TRBV15
TGTGCCACCAGCAGAGATCGGGGTTTTACTTATCTTATGAACACTGAAGCTTTCTTT
CATSRDRGFTYLMNTEAFF
>TRBJ1-1|.|.|TRBV5-1
TGCGCCAGCAGCTTGGGAACAGTCATGAACACTGAAGCTTTCTTT
CASSLGTVMNTEAFF
>TRBJ2-5|.|.|TRBV21-1
TGTGCCAGCAGCAAAGTCCAGGATTTTGTGACCCAGTACTTC
CASSKVQDFVTQYF
>TRBJ1-2|.|.|TRBV12-3/TRBV12-4
TGTGCCAGCACCGAAGGACGCCCTGGTGGCTACACCTTC
CASTEGRPGGYTF
>TRBJ2-1|.|.|TRBV29-1
TGCAGCCTTAGGGGGTCAGGTGAGCAGTTCTTC
CSLRGSGEQFF
>TRBJ2-1|.|.|TRBV27
TGTGCCAGCAGTTCCCCTTTGGAGCGGGTGAAAATCTTC
CASSSPLERVKIF
>TRBJ1-2|TRBD1|.|TRBV28
TGTGCCAGCAGTTTATCAGGGACAGGGACTTTTGGCTACACCTTC
CASSLSGTGTFGYTF
>TRBJ2-5|.|.|TRBV5-1
TGCGCCAGCAGCTGGGGTAGCGGTAGGGAGACCCAGTACTTC
CASSWGSGRETQYF
>TRBJ1-1|TRBD1|.|TRBV10-3
TGTGCCATCAGCCAGGGGGAAAGGGACACTGAAGCTTTCTTT
CAISQGERDTEAFF
>TRBJ1-5|.|.|TRBV4-1
TGCGCCAGCAGCCAAGCGGGATCGGGTCAGCCCCAGCATTTT
CASSQAGSGQPQHF
>TRBJ2-2|TRBD1|.|TRBV19
TGTGCCAGTAGCGGACAGGGGAGAAACACCGGGGAGCTGTTTTTT
CASSGQGRNTGELFF
>TRBJ2-7|TRBD2|.|TRBV19
TGTGCCAGTAGTTTTCGCGGGAGTTTCGAGCAGTACTTC
CASSFRGSFEQYF
>TRBJ1-2|.|.|TRBV2
TGTGCCAGCAGTGATCCCATTTATGAGGGGCGAGGCTACACCTTC
CASSDPIYEGRGYTF
>TRBJ2-7|.|.|TRBV10-3
TGTGCCATCAGTGAGTCGAGGGGGGGACTCTCTTCTAACTACGAGCAGTACTTC
CAISESRGGLSSNYEQYF
>TRBJ2-2|.|once|TRBV5-1
TGCGCCAGCAGCTTGGTCTCGGGAAGGGTTACCGGGGAGCTGTTTTTT
CASSLVSGRVTGELFF
>TRBJ2-3|TRBD2|.|TRBV11-3
TGTGCCAGCAGCTTGGGGACTAGCGGAGGAGATACGCAGTATTTT
CASSLGTSGGDTQYF
>TRBJ2-7|.|.|TRBV11-2
TGTGCCAGCAGCTTAGACCGGGTCCCTACGATGGAGCAGTACTTC
CASSLDRVPTMEQYF